This TCR beta chain emerged from a study of a mutant IDH1 vaccine in newly diagnosed glioma. Across the study: Of the patients given treatment, around 62% were male and about 38% were female, and a mean age of around 41 years was recorded. Those enrolled had earlier been treated with radiotherapy, temozolomide, or both, mostly both. The study's findings and limits: Changes in top peripheral clonotypes did not appear linked to pseudoprogression.

The time point is: baseline, week 1 (first vaccination visit). Treatment defined: pre-vaccination baseline after standard-of-care therapy. Newly diagnosed WHO grade 3 or 4 IDH1-mutant, ATRX-lost astrocytomas were identified in the donors. Assay: immunoSEQ multiplex PCR; the TCRdb copy retains only in-frame clones and omits some. Here the sample spans 50,000 to 75,000 clones, more than 85% being singletons. The CDR3 has 15 amino acids. Deletions cut 3 bases from V and 5 bases from J, with 17 bases between. Germline CDR1 and CDR2: SQVTM and ANQGSEA. With regard to this clone: What it binds is not known.

The genes are TRBV29-1 and TRBJ2-1; tentative D call: TRBD2 (7 bases). This clonotype originated in a man aged 45-65 years with glioma. Sequencing was performed on PBMCs, taken from a glioma patient treated with radiotherapy, temozolomide or both. In DNA form, the CDR3 reads TGCAGCGTTGAGGGGGGCCCGGCGGGAGACAATGAGCAGTTCTTC. Translated: CSVEGGPAGDNEQFF.